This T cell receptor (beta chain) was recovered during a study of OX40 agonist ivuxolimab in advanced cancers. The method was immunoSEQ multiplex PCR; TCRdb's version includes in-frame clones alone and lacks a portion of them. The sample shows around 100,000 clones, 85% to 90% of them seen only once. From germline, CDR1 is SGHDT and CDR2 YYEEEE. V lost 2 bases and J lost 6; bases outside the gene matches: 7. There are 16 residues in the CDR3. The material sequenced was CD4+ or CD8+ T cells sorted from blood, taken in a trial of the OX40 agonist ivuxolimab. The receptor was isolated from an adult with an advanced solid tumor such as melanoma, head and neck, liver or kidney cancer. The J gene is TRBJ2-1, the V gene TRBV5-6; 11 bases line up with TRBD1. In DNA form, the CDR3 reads TGTGCCAGCAGCTTAGGATGGGACAGGGGGTTCAATGAGCAGTTCTTC. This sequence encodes CASSLGWDRGFNEQFF.